This entry lists 8 T cell receptor beta chains sequenced from one sample in a study of tumour-infiltrating T cells in Burkitt lymphoma. Here immunoSEQ multiplex PCR was the method, and the copy in TCRdb shows in-frame clones only, minus some. The sample holds about 6,600 clones, roughly 84% seen once. Sequenced: tumor tissue. Receptors originate from a human donor with Burkitt lymphoma.

The genes are TRBV7-8 and TRBJ1-5, with TRBD1 matching 7 bases. In germline, CDR1 is SGHVS, CDR2 FQNEAQ. This CDR3 spans 13 amino acids. V dropped 4 bases and J dropped 11; count of bases not matched to a gene: 8. The CDR3 nucleotides read TGTGCCAGCAGCTCCTACCAGGGGGGGGCCCAGCATTTT. It yields the protein CASSSYQGGAQHF.

A word on this clone: This clone may be a read error of a much larger clone one base away. The chain couples TRBV7-9 to TRBJ1-4; D not resolved. This CDR3 is 14 amino acids long. The germline CDR1 and CDR2 sequences are SEHNR and FQNEAQ (reference sequence). CDR3 region: CTSSLGRLNEKLFF. The DNA of the CDR3 is TGTACCAGCAGCTTAGGGCGACTTAATGAAAAACTGTTTTTT. Full variable domain (remainder filled in from reference TRBV7-9 and TRBJ1-4): DTGVSQNPRHKITKRGQNVTFRCDPISEHNRLYWYRQTLGQGPEFLTYFQNEAQLEKSRLLSDRFSAERPKGSFSTLEIQRTEQGDSAMYLCTSSLGRLNEKLFFGSGTQLSVL.

The chain links TRBV7-2 to TRBJ2-1; D is perhaps TRBD2 (6 bases). This CDR3 has 14 amino acids. Germline V gene lookup returns CDR1 SGHTA and CDR2 FQGNSA. Trimming removed 5 bases from V and 5 bases from J, with 13 bases in between. CDR3 amino acids: CASSPGLSDNEQFF. DNA for the CDR3: TGTGCCAGCAGCCCAGGACTATCCGACAATGAGCAGTTCTTC.

The chain couples TRBV10-3 to TRBJ2-7, with 8 bases matching TRBD1. The V and J ends lost 4 bases and 3 bases, in that order; junction bases with no gene match: 5. The germline V gene has CDR1 ENHRY and CDR2 SYGVKD. The CDR3 has 14 amino acids. The CDR3 DNA sequence: TGTGCCATCAGTGCGGGACAGGTAAACTACGAGCAGTACTTC. Translated: CAISAGQVNYEQYF.

The chain recombines TRBV7-9 with TRBJ1-1, with a possible D match to TRBD1 (5 bases). V was clipped by 3 bases and J by 1 base, with 6 bases between them. Germline V gene sequence: CDR1 SEHNR, CDR2 FQNEAQ (reference sequence). The CDR3 runs 13 residues. CDR3 in DNA: TGTGCCAGCAGCTTTGGGGGGAACACTGAAGCTTTCTTT. As protein: CASSFGGNTEAFF.

The CDR3 DNA is TGTGCCAGCAGACCCAGGGGGTCACGGGGCTACACCTTC. This encodes CASRPRGSRGYTF. The chain links TRBV14 to TRBJ1-2; 7 nucleotides agree with TRBD1. V was pared by 6 bases and J by 8 bases, with 9 bases of the junction left unmatched. This CDR3 spans 13 amino acids. Germline CDR1 and CDR2: SGHDN and FVKESK.

CDR3 sequence (DNA): TGTGCCAGCAGTGTCAGGGTAGATGGCTACACCTTC. It specifies CASSVRVDGYTF. The chain carries TRBV2 and TRBJ1-2, with a possible D match to TRBD1 (5 bases). The CDR3 has 12 amino acids. Trimming cost V 4 bases and J 6 bases, with 9 bases left between them. Germline lookup yields CDR1 SNHLY and CDR2 FYNNEI.

A note on this clone: The junction and the germline gene differ at one end; a read error may be behind it. The chain carries TRBV7-7 and TRBJ2-5, with a weak D call TRBD1 (7 bases). CDR3 length: 14 residues. The germline V gene has CDR1 SSHAT and CDR2 FNYEAQ (reference sequence). The CDR3 reads CASSATGAGETQYF. CDR3 DNA sequence: TGTGCTAGCAGCGCTACAGGGGCGGGGGAGACCCAGTACTTC.